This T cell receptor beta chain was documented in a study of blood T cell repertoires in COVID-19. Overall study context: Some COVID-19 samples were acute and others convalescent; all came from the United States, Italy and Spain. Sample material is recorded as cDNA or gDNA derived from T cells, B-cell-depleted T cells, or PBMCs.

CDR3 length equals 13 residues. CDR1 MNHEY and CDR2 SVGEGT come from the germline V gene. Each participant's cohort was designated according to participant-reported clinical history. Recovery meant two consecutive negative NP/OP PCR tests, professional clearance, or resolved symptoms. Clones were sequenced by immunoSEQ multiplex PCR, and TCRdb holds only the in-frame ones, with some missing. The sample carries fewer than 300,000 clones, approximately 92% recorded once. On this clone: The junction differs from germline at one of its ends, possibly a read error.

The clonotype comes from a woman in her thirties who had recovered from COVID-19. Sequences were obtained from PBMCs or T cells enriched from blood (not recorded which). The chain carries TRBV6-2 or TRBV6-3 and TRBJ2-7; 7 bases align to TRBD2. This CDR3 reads CASSLNSQRDVDF. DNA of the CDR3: TGTGCCAGCAGTCTAAACTCCCAGCGGGATGTCGACTTC.